Below, 13 T cell receptor beta chains from the same sample are listed, as sequenced in a study of beta chain features in type 1 diabetes. TCRB transcripts that were expressed got sequenced, as all of the isolated RNA had been reverse transcribed. Clones were sequenced by immunoSEQ multiplex PCR, and TCRdb holds only the in-frame ones, with some missing. This sample has 240,000 or so clones, with about 70% found just once. The sequenced sample consisted of naive CD4+ T cells from blood. Receptors were obtained from a young man in good health.

The rearrangement uses TRBV19 and TRBJ2-1; D is perhaps TRBD1 (5 bases). The CDR3 is 12 amino acids. Germline values: CDR1 LNHDA, CDR2 SQIVND (reference sequence). The germline V and J ends were trimmed by 8 bases and 7 bases, with 12 bases remaining between them. CDR3 nucleotide sequence: TGTGCCAGTGCACTCAGGGATAATGAGCAGTTCTTC. Amino acid sequence: CASALRDNEQFF.

The rearrangement joins TRBV7-9 to TRBJ2-3; the match to TRBD2 covers 8 bases. Germline CDR1 reads SEHNR; CDR2 reads FQNEAQ (reference sequence). This CDR3 has 16 residues. The trim removed 6 bases at V and 0 bases at J, leaving 8 bases unmatched. This CDR3 reads CASSRVAGQSTDTQYF. The CDR3 nucleotides read TGTGCCAGCAGTCGAGTAGCGGGACAAAGCACAGATACGCAGTATTTT.

This clone was detected once. V usage is TRBV9 and J usage is TRBJ1-2; D not resolved. Germline loops: CDR1 SGDLS, CDR2 YYNGEE. The ends were cut back, 0 bases at V and 0 bases at J, with 6 bases in the middle. The CDR3 is 14 residues long. CDR3 amino acids: CASSVGTTNYGYTF. CDR3 sequence (DNA): TGTGCCAGCAGCGTAGGAACTACTAACTATGGCTACACCTTC. The complete variable domain, with remaining parts taken from reference TRBV9 and TRBJ1-2, reads DSGVTQTPKHLITATGQRVTLRCSPRSGDLSVYWYQQSLDQGLQFLIQYYNGEERAKGNILERFSAQQFPDLHSELNLSSLELGDSALYFCASSVGTTNYGYTFGSGTRLTVV.

The rearrangement uses TRBV29-1 and TRBJ1-2, with a tentative D call TRBD1 (6 bases). The CDR3 covers 12 residues. The germline gives CDR1 SQVTM, CDR2 ANQGSEA. The V gene lost 7 bases and the J gene lost 0 bases, with 9 bases spanning the gap. CDR3 sequence reads: CSAGTTNYGYTF. In DNA form, the CDR3 reads TGCAGCGCTGGGACAACTAACTATGGCTACACCTTC.

This chain links TRBV15 with TRBJ2-1; D may correspond to TRBD1 or TRBD2 (5 bases each). Trimming pared 0 bases from V and 11 bases from J, leaving 11 bases between. Germline V gene data show CDR1 as LNHNV and CDR2 as YYDKDF (reference sequence). The CDR3 runs 13 residues. The CDR3 sequence is CATSRDLGGKQFF. The DNA of the CDR3 is TGTGCCACCAGCAGAGATCTTGGGGGAAAGCAGTTCTTC.

V and J are TRBV7-9 and TRBJ2-7; D gene unclear. The CDR3 sequence is 13 residues long. Trimming shortened V by 3 bases and J by 2 bases, and 8 bases separated the two germline ends. Germline CDR1 reads SEHNR; CDR2 reads FQNEAQ (reference sequence). The CDR3 DNA is TGTGCCAGCAGCTTCGACGGAACCTACGAGCAGTACTTC. Translating it yields CASSFDGTYEQYF. The whole variable domain, filled in from reference TRBV7-9 and TRBJ2-7, reads DTGVSQNPRHKITKRGQNVTFRCDPISEHNRLYWYRQTLGQGPEFLTYFQNEAQLEKSRLLSDRFSAERPKGSFSTLEIQRTEQGDSAMYLCASSFDGTYEQYFGPGTRLTVT.

This clone came up a few times. In the same sample, other DNA sequences code for this CDR3. V is TRBV30 and J is TRBJ2-3; 7 bases fit TRBD1. This CDR3 is built from 12 residues. Germline trimming cut 0 bases from V and 6 bases from J; bases unmatched to any gene: 0. Per germline, CDR1 GTSNPN and CDR2 SVGIG (reference sequence). The CDR3 region has the DNA TGTGCCTGGAGTGTGACAGGGGATACGCAGTATTTT. Its translation is CAWSVTGDTQYF.

CDR3 bases: TGCGCCAGCAGCGTCCTGCGGGCGGCGAACACCGGGGAGCTGTTTTTT. Translating gives CASSVLRAANTGELFF. The V gene is TRBV5-1, the J gene TRBJ2-2; TRBD2 is a possible D gene (5 bases). From germline, CDR1 is SGHRS and CDR2 YFSETQ. The CDR3 has 16 amino acids. Trimming stripped 4 bases from V and 0 bases from J, with 13 bases between.

This clone was seen more than once but under ten times. The V call is TRBV2, the J call TRBJ2-3, with 9 bases that match TRBD2. This CDR3 region has 15 residues. J was trimmed by 2 bases and V by 4 bases; bases with no gene match: 4. CDR1 and CDR2 from the germline V gene are SNHLY and FYNNEI. CDR3 in DNA: TGTGCCAGCAGTGTTACTAGCGGGTTCACAGATACGCAGTATTTT. It translates to CASSVTSGFTDTQYF.

The chain links TRBV30 to TRBJ2-1; maybe TRBD2 (6 bases). The V end was cut by 5 bases, the J end by 5 bases, with 13 bases between. The CDR3 contains 13 residues. The germline gives CDR1 GTSNPN, CDR2 SVGIG (reference sequence). CDR3 DNA sequence: TGTGCCTGGGGGCGACTAGTCCACAATGAGCAGTTCTTC. Protein sequence: CAWGRLVHNEQFF. The full variable domain, in which reference TRBV30 and TRBJ2-1 provide the parts outside the CDR3, is SQTIHQWPATLVQPVGSPLSLECTVEGTSNPNLYWYRQAAGRGLQLLFYSVGIGQISSEVPQNLSASRPQDRQFILSSKKLLLSDSGFYLCAWGRLVHNEQFFGPGTRLTVL.

J is TRBJ2-7 and V is TRBV5-1, with 10 bases matching TRBD2. The CDR3 is made up of 14 amino acids. Germline values: CDR1 SGHRS, CDR2 YFSETQ. J was trimmed by 7 bases and V by 2 bases; bases with no gene match: 6. The CDR3 is CASSLPSGSGEQYF. The CDR3 DNA follows: TGCGCCAGCAGCTTACCTAGCGGGAGTGGAGAGCAGTACTTC.

The V gene is TRBV30, the J gene TRBJ2-5; TRBD2 matches 9 bases. The CDR3 covers 15 residues. CDR1 and CDR2 (germline): GTSNPN, SVGIG (reference sequence). V was pared by 3 bases and J by 1 base, with 6 bases of the junction left unmatched. CDR3 sequence: CAWRIGGRAQETQYF. DNA of the CDR3: TGTGCCTGGAGAATTGGCGGGAGGGCCCAAGAGACCCAGTACTTC. The full variable domain, its missing parts supplied by reference TRBV30 and TRBJ2-5, is SQTIHQWPATLVQPVGSPLSLECTVEGTSNPNLYWYRQAAGRGLQLLFYSVGIGQISSEVPQNLSASRPQDRQFILSSKKLLLSDSGFYLCAWRIGGRAQETQYFGPGTRLLVL.

The J gene is TRBJ1-6, the V gene TRBV30; 9 bases are shared with TRBD1. Unmatched junction bases numbered 7, after V lost 2 bases and J lost 17 bases. The germline V gene has CDR1 GTSNPN and CDR2 SVGIG (reference sequence). The CDR3 length is 12 residues. DNA of the CDR3: TGTGCCTGGAGTCTCAGGGACAGGGAGATCCACTTT. Protein product: CAWSLRDREIHF.